These T cell receptor beta chains were read from a single sample in a study of early T cells in non-severe SARS-CoV-2 infection. Using its own MiXCR run on the 5' RACE reads, TCRdb lists one record per CDR3 protein. Counted here are 30,000 to 40,000 distinct CDR3 sequences, 5.4% occurring once; the ten biggest clones make up roughly 22%. Specimen: whole blood. These receptor sequences come from an adult who was a healthcare worker with PCR-confirmed SARS-CoV-2 infection or an uninfected control (not recorded which). Each CDR3 is given with its conserved first and last residue. The D gene is left open where the match is weak. The listing skips clone size in some rows; elsewhere it reads once, few, many or a size class.

clone_size,d_call,j_call,v_call,cdr3_aa,cdr3_nt
few,.,TRBJ2-3,TRBV9,CASSVGYGGTDTQYF,TGTGCCAGCAGCGTAGGTTACGGGGGCACAGATACGCAGTATTTT
.,TRBD1,TRBJ2-4,TRBV7-9,CASSIGQGAKNIQYF,TGTGCCAGCAGCATAGGACAGGGAGCCAAAAACATTCAGTACTTC
few,.,TRBJ2-3,TRBV2,CASSDRGGTDTQYF,TGTGCCAGCAGTGACAGGGGAGGCACAGATACGCAGTATTTT
.,.,TRBJ2-7,TRBV4-3,CASSQELGISYEQYF,TGCGCCAGCAGCCAAGAATTGGGGATCTCCTACGAGCAGTACTTC
.,TRBD2,TRBJ2-2,TRBV7-8,CASGGTSGPGGELFF,TGTGCCAGCGGGGGGACTAGCGGCCCGGGTGGGGAGCTGTTTTTT
many,TRBD2,TRBJ2-1,TRBV6-5,CASSRNLAVNEQFF,TGTGCCAGCAGCCGAAATCTAGCGGTCAATGAGCAGTTCTTC
many,TRBD2,TRBJ2-4,TRBV19,CASSILAGGFAKNIQYF,TGTGCCAGTAGTATTCTAGCGGGAGGTTTTGCCAAAAACATTCAGTACTTC
.,.,TRBJ2-2,TRBV25-1,CATVGVTGELFF,TGTGCCACCGTCGGGGTAACCGGGGAGCTGTTTTTT
many,TRBD1,TRBJ1-1,TRBV5-5,CASSYRTGLNTEAFF,TGTGCCAGCAGCTACCGGACAGGCCTGAACACTGAAGCTTTCTTT
few,TRBD2,TRBJ2-3,TRBV20-1,CSARASGGGQYF,TGCAGTGCTAGAGCCTCGGGGGGGGGCCAGTATTTT
many,.,TRBJ2-7,TRBV18,CASSPPGGVYEQYF,TGTGCCAGCTCACCTCCAGGGGGGGTTTACGAGCAGTACTTC
many,.,TRBJ2-3,TRBV7-9,CASSKTQGRDTDTQYF,TGTGCCAGCAGCAAGACGCAGGGGCGAGACACAGATACGCAGTATTTT
.,.,TRBJ2-7,TRBV7-9,CASSPGQTEQYF,TGTGCCAGCAGCCCCGGACAGACCGAGCAGTACTTC